Following are 15 T cell receptor beta chains from one sample sequenced in a study of blood T cell repertoires in COVID-19. Profiling relied on immunoSEQ multiplex PCR, and the TCRdb table lists in-frame clones only, not all of them. The table lists about 83,000 clones, about 86% of them singletons. Sequencing used peripheral blood. These receptors were obtained from a woman at least 80 years old in a cohort sampled during active or convalescent COVID-19.

DNA of the CDR3: TGTGCCAGCAGGACTCGACGGTTCTCCTACGAGCAGTACTTC. Translation: CASRTRRFSYEQYF. This rearrangement joins TRBV6-5 to TRBJ2-7; D call uncertain. The germline gives CDR1 MNHEY, CDR2 SVGAGI. The CDR3 is 14 amino acids. V was trimmed by 6 bases and J by 0 bases, leaving 12 bases between them.

The rearrangement joins TRBV30 to TRBJ2-7; 9 bases fit TRBD1. Per germline, CDR1 GTSNPN and CDR2 SVGIG (reference sequence). V shed 2 bases, J shed 2 bases, and the junction held 4 bases outside the gene matches. CDR3 size: 14 residues. CDR3 protein: CAWSLGQGPYEQYF. CDR3 coding DNA: TGTGCCTGGAGTTTGGGACAGGGACCCTACGAGCAGTACTTC. Full variable domain (missing parts from reference TRBV30 and TRBJ2-7): SQTIHQWPATLVQPVGSPLSLECTVEGTSNPNLYWYRQAAGRGLQLLFYSVGIGQISSEVPQNLSASRPQDRQFILSSKKLLLSDSGFYLCAWSLGQGPYEQYFGPGTRLTVT.

The chain recombines TRBV7-9 with TRBJ1-4; 8 nucleotides line up with TRBD1. V lost 2 bases to trimming and J lost 7 bases; unmatched junction nucleotides: 6. There are 15 residues in the CDR3. Germline values: CDR1 SEHNR, CDR2 FQNEAQ (reference sequence). CDR3 sequence: CASSLQGALSEKLFF. The CDR3, as DNA: TGTGCCAGCAGCTTACAGGGGGCTCTTTCTGAAAAACTGTTTTTT.

The V call is TRBV27, the J call TRBJ1-2; 9 bases agree with TRBD1. CDR1 and CDR2 from the germline V gene are MNHEY and SMNVEV (reference sequence). The CDR3 extends over 16 amino acids. V lost 5 bases, J lost 8 bases, and 15 bases stayed unmatched. As DNA, the CDR3 is TGTGCCAGCAGTCACAGCCCCGGACAGGGGCGGGCCGGCTACACCTTC. It translates to CASSHSPGQGRAGYTF.

CDR3 loop: CASSFRRPGGLVNQPQHF. The CDR3 bases are TGTGCCAGCAGTTTCCGTCGACCAGGGGGCTTGGTCAATCAGCCCCAGCATTTT. The chain carries TRBV27 and TRBJ1-5; TRBD1 agrees at 8 bases. Losses at the gene ends were 3 bases for V and 3 bases for J; bases not matched to a gene: 13. Germline CDR1 and CDR2: MNHEY and SMNVEV (reference sequence). This CDR3 has 18 amino acids.

This chain connects TRBV18 to TRBJ1-5; D is ambiguous. V gave up 3 bases and J gave up 3 bases, with 12 bases separating them. CDR1 is KGHSH and CDR2 is LQKENI in the germline V gene. The CDR3 consists of 15 residues. The DNA of the CDR3 is TGTGCCAGCTCACCCTCTGACACTTCCAATCAGCCCCAGCATTTT. It specifies CASSPSDTSNQPQHF.

The chain uses TRBV20-1 and TRBJ2-5; 13 nucleotides align to TRBD2. With 3 bases clipped from V and 5 bases from J, the junction kept 9 bases outside the gene matches. This CDR3 region has 16 residues. Germline assignment: CDR1 DFQATT and CDR2 SNEGSKA (reference sequence). CDR3 DNA sequence: TGCAGTGCTAGTAGGACTAGCGGGAGCCCCGGGGAGACCCAGTACTTC. Translating it yields CSASRTSGSPGETQYF.

The chain has TRBV5-3 and TRBJ1-2, with 8 bases aligning to TRBD1. Being an ORF, TRBV5-3 has a function that is uncertain. The CDR3 sequence is 15 residues long. V shed 4 bases and J 8 bases; nucleotides not matched to a gene: 13. CDR3 in amino acids: CARSRTLQGARGYTF. The CDR3 DNA follows: TGTGCCAGAAGCCGAACGCTTCAGGGGGCGCGAGGCTACACCTTC.

The V gene is TRBV6-6, the J gene TRBJ1-2; TRBD1 matches 9 bases. Germline CDR1 reads MNHNY; CDR2 reads SVGAGI (reference sequence). The CDR3 covers 18 residues. Trimming cost V 5 bases and J 1 base; bases outside gene matches: 14. The CDR3 DNA follows: TGTGCCAGCAGTCGTGGTCGGACAGGGGATGACAATAACTATGGCTACACCTTC. This encodes CASSRGRTGDDNNYGYTF.

This rearrangement joins TRBV6-2 or TRBV6-3 to TRBJ2-1, with 10 bases aligning to TRBD2. The V segment lost 5 bases and the J segment 9 bases; nucleotides outside the gene matches: 10. This CDR3 is 15 amino acids long. The V gene's germline CDR1 is MNHEY and CDR2 SVGEGT. The CDR3 coding sequence is TGTGCCAGCAGTAATCTTCTAGCGGGAGCAGCTGAGCAGTTCTTC. Protein: CASSNLLAGAAEQFF.

This chain uses TRBV6-1 with TRBJ2-1, with TRBD1 matching 7 bases. Germline trimming cut 6 bases from V and 1 base from J; bases unmatched to any gene: 6. The CDR3 covers 15 residues. Germline assignment: CDR1 MNHNS and CDR2 SASEGT. The CDR3 DNA reads TGTGCCAGCAGCCGTCGGACAGGTTCCTACAATGAGCAGTTCTTC. Its translation: CASSRRTGSYNEQFF.

The J gene is TRBJ2-4, the V gene TRBV2, with D tentatively TRBD2 (5 bases). CDR1 is SNHLY, CDR2 FYNNEI, per germline. This CDR3 comprises 14 residues. Between the trimmed V and J ends, which lost 3 bases and 8 bases, there was a span of 14 bases. The CDR3 here is CASSDLGSGDIQYF. CDR3 nucleotide sequence: TGTGCCAGCAGTGACCTGGGGAGTGGGGACATTCAGTACTTC.

V usage is TRBV2 and J usage is TRBJ1-2; TRBD1 agrees at 10 bases. The CDR3 has 14 amino acids. Trimming took 6 bases from V and 4 from J; bases not matched to a gene: 5. Germline V CDR1 and CDR2: SNHLY, FYNNEI. The CDR3 bases are TGTGCCAGCAGCCGGGACAGGGGTTCCTATGGCTACACCTTC. Residues: CASSRDRGSYGYTF.

V is TRBV28 and J is TRBJ1-4, with TRBD1 matching over 9 bases. With V trimmed by 10 bases and J by 8 bases, 11 bases remained unmatched. Germline CDR1 is MDHEN and CDR2 is SYDVKM. This CDR3 is built from 14 residues. The CDR3 loop is CATVKTGGGEKLFF. In DNA form, the CDR3 reads TGTGCCACCGTGAAGACAGGGGGAGGGGAAAAACTGTTTTTT.

The chain is built from TRBV19 and TRBJ1-2; tentatively, D is TRBD1 (6 bases). The CDR3 has 13 residues. In germline, CDR1 is LNHDA, CDR2 SQIVND (reference sequence). The V and J ends lost 7 bases and 3 bases respectively, with 12 bases between them. CDR3 amino acids: CASTLDSYYGYTF. CDR3 bases: TGTGCCAGTACCCTGGACAGTTACTATGGCTACACCTTC.